Shown below are 4 T cell receptor beta chains from a single sample sequenced in a study of shared clonotypes between healthy human individuals (TCRdb year 2020). Libraries came from the immunoSEQ multiplex PCR assay. Here the immuneACCESS table is served through TCRdb, limited to in-frame sequences with V and J called. Missing clones are a known gap in these copies; in checked studies unresolved V genes cover under half, and the rest lacks a known reason. This sample holds millions of clones; about 92% were observed only once. The top ten constitute around 0.4% of the sample. Sequencing was carried out using naive CD4+ T cells from PBMCs. What this sample's cell subset or site label stands for: CD45RA+ positively selected. The receptors were sampled from a man aged 18-30 years in good health. Some clones in this sample may be carry-over from other donors' samples.

To note about this clone: The same CDR3 also results from other DNA sequences found in this sample. The gene calls are TRBV9 and TRBJ2-7; 9 bases match TRBD2. The germline gives CDR1 SGDLS, CDR2 YYNGEE. The V and J ends lost 0 bases and 0 bases, in that order; junction bases with no gene match: 4. CDR3 length equals 16 residues. The DNA for the CDR3 is TGTGCCAGCAGCGTAGGGCTAGCGGGGCCCTCCTACGAGCAGTACTTC. Its translation is CASSVGLAGPSYEQYF.

The chain combines TRBV7-6 with TRBJ2-1, with 13 bases matching TRBD2. Trimming at V came to 5 bases and at J to 0 bases, leaving 7 bases not matched to a gene. The CDR3 spans 18 residues. The germline V gene encodes CDR1 SGHVS and CDR2 FNYEAQ. Here the CDR3 reads CASSPGLAGLSSYNEQFF. CDR3 sequence (DNA): TGTGCCAGCAGCCCGGGACTAGCGGGGTTGAGCTCCTACAATGAGCAGTTCTTC.

In the case of this clone: Additional DNA sequences in this sample encode the identical CDR3. The CDR3 is CSATGETQYF. In nucleotides, the CDR3 is TGCAGTGCAACAGGGGAGACCCAGTACTTC. The rearrangement joins TRBV20-1 to TRBJ2-5; TRBD1 might be the D (6 bases). The CDR3 is 10 residues long. CDR1 and CDR2 (germline): DFQATT, SNEGSKA (reference sequence). The V end lost 6 bases, the J end lost 5 bases, and 7 bases lay between the germline ends.

This chain connects TRBV5-4 to TRBJ2-1; 14 bases agree with TRBD2. V lost 3 bases, J lost 7 bases, and 6 bases stayed unmatched. The CDR3 covers 16 residues. Per germline, CDR1 SGHNT and CDR2 YYREEE (reference sequence). For the CDR3, the DNA is TGTGCCAGCAGCTCGTTGACTAGCGGGAGGGAGAATGAGCAGTTCTTC. Amino acids: CASSSLTSGRENEQFF.